The 31 T cell receptor beta chains presented below share a single source sample, sequenced in a study of blood T cells in healthy people across ages. The second PCR ran roughly 6 to 11 cycles with a sample-barcoded 5' primer and J-beta primers. TCRdb reprocessed the 5' RACE reads via MiXCR and lists one record per CDR3 protein. The sample shows roughly 560,000 distinct CDR3 sequences, more than 20% of them seen only once. Separately, the same data were catalogued under a study of T cells of mothers and their children.

What was sequenced was blood. The receptors shown here come from a boy aged 5-17 years in good health.

V is TRBV9 and J is TRBJ2-1, with TRBD2 identical over 12 bases. The trim removed 4 bases at V and 5 bases at J, leaving 7 bases unmatched. Germline V gives CDR1 SGDLS, CDR2 YYNGEE. The CDR3 covers 16 residues. The CDR3 DNA is TGTGCCAGCAGCCTCCAAGGGACTAGCGGGCACAATGAGCAGTTCTTC. It specifies CASSLQGTSGHNEQFF.

The V gene is TRBV29-1, the J gene TRBJ2-5; D may match TRBD1 or TRBD2 (5 bases each). The CDR3 runs to 12 residues. Germline CDR1 and CDR2: SQVTM and ANQGSEA. The germline V and J ends were trimmed by 0 bases and 7 bases, with 9 bases remaining between them. Written as DNA, the CDR3 is TGCAGCGTTGAAGAGGGACGGTGGACCCAGTACTTC. The encoded protein is CSVEEGRWTQYF.

The V and J genes are TRBV27 and TRBJ2-3; weak D call: TRBD1 (5 bases). The CDR3 runs to 14 residues. V gave up 6 bases and J gave up 0 bases, with 10 bases separating them. Germline CDR1 and CDR2: MNHEY and SMNVEV (reference sequence). CDR3 in amino acids: CASRIDRSTDTQYF. The CDR3 DNA follows: TGTGCCAGCAGGATCGACAGAAGCACAGATACGCAGTATTTT.

A few counts support this clonotype. The chain carries TRBV11-2 and TRBJ2-4, with D tentatively TRBD1 or TRBD2 (6 bases each). V was cut by 4 bases and J by 6 bases, with 13 bases left in between. The CDR3 has 14 residues. Germline CDR1 SGHAT, CDR2 FQNNGV. This CDR3 reads CASSSVQGLNIQYF. Written as DNA, the CDR3 is TGTGCCAGCAGCTCGGTACAGGGACTAAACATTCAGTACTTC.

This clonotype has more than one count but fewer than ten. The chain links TRBV5-1 to TRBJ2-2; a weak D match, TRBD1 (5 bases). Trimming left V 1 base short and J 0 bases short, with 7 bases between. This CDR3 region has 15 residues. Per germline, CDR1 SGHRS and CDR2 YFSETQ. In DNA form, the CDR3 reads TGCGCCAGCAGCTTGTTGGGGCCGAACACCGGGGAGCTGTTTTTT. It encodes CASSLLGPNTGELFF.

This clonotype was found many times. The gene calls are TRBV27 and TRBJ2-5, with D perhaps assigned TRBD1 or TRBD2 (5 bases each). With 5 bases removed from V and 5 bases from J, the gap between germline ends came to 15 bases. Germline CDR1 is MNHEY and CDR2 is SMNVEV (reference sequence). This CDR3 spans 14 amino acids. This CDR3 is CASSPGTNGETQYF. The CDR3 DNA follows: TGTGCCAGCAGTCCCGGGACCAACGGGGAGACCCAGTACTTC.

The chain couples TRBV12-3 or TRBV12-4 to TRBJ2-3; no clear D gene. Trimming cost V 6 bases and J 2 bases, with 12 bases left between them. CDR3 length: 14 residues. The CDR3 DNA reads as TGTGCCAGCAGCCCCGGTGCATTCACAGATACGCAGTATTTT. Translated, it gives CASSPGAFTDTQYF.

This chain connects TRBV27 to TRBJ1-1; 7 bases match TRBD1. Germline CDR1 reads MNHEY; CDR2 reads SMNVEV (reference sequence). The J segment lost 4 bases and the V segment lost 6 bases, leaving 14 bases of the junction unmatched. The CDR3 runs 16 residues. The CDR3 is CASSPGGGQWSTEAFF. CDR3 nucleotides: TGTGCCAGCAGCCCAGGGGGGGGACAGTGGAGCACTGAAGCTTTCTTT.

The chain combines TRBV12-5 with TRBJ2-2, with TRBD2 matching over 11 bases. Trimming at V came to 6 bases and at J to 3 bases, leaving 15 bases not matched to a gene. The CDR3 contains 19 residues. Germline V gene sequence: CDR1 LGHNT, CDR2 FRNRAP. CDR3 bases: TGTGCTAGTGGCTTTAATCCTTTAGCGGGAGGGCCCGACACCGGGGAGCTGTTTTTT. It codes for CASGFNPLAGGPDTGELFF.

This clonotype was recorded a few times. Germline is not matched at one junction end, which may reflect a read error. The chain recombines TRBV5-5 with TRBJ2-3, with 12 positions matching TRBD2. Germline CDR1 and CDR2: SGHKS and YYEKEE (reference sequence). CDR3 length: 19 amino acids. The CDR3 loop is CASRLGQRTSGANRGTQYF. In nucleotides, the CDR3 is TGTGCCAGCAGATTGGGGCAGAGGACTAGCGGGGCAAATCGGGGTACGCAGTATTTT. Filled out from reference TRBV5-5 and TRBJ2-3, the complete variable domain reads DAGVTQSPTHLIKTRGQQVTLRCSPISGHKSVSWYQQVLGQGPQFIFQYYEKEERGRGNFPDRFSARQFPNYSSELNVNALLLGDSALYLCASRLGQRTSGANRGTQYFGPGTRLTVL.

The J gene is TRBJ2-3, the V gene TRBV27; D unclear. From germline, CDR1 is MNHEY and CDR2 SMNVEV (reference sequence). Between the trimmed V and J ends, which lost 0 bases and 3 bases, there was a span of 10 bases. The CDR3 length is 15 residues. CDR3 sequence (DNA): TGTGCCAGCAGTTTATCGCACGCGTTGACAGATACGCAGTATTTT. This sequence encodes CASSLSHALTDTQYF.

The chain recombines TRBV7-9 with TRBJ1-2; no clear D. Per the germline V gene, CDR1 is SEHNR and CDR2 is FQNEAQ (reference sequence). The CDR3 runs to 14 residues. V was shortened by 5 bases and J by 4 bases, with 14 bases between the two germline ends. DNA of the CDR3: TGTGCCAGCAGCCTTGCCCGGGGTACCTATGGCTACACCTTC. Translation: CASSLARGTYGYTF.

V is TRBV7-2 and J is TRBJ2-2; 7 nucleotides agree with TRBD2. V dropped 1 base and J dropped 4; count of bases not matched to a gene: 3. Germline CDR1 SGHTA, CDR2 FQGNSA. The CDR3 sequence is 15 residues long. The CDR3 nucleotides are TGTGCCAGCAGCTTAGTCTGGGGGGGCACCGGGGAGCTGTTTTTT. Encoded protein: CASSLVWGGTGELFF.

This clonotype was counted between two and nine times. This CDR3 is CSGRGTGRTGELFF. CDR3 coding DNA: TGCAGCGGCCGGGGGACAGGACGCACCGGGGAGCTGTTTTTT. The gene calls are TRBV29-1 and TRBJ2-2; 8 nucleotides match TRBD1. The CDR3 contains 14 residues. Germline loops: CDR1 SQVTM, CDR2 ANQGSEA. The trim removed 7 bases at V and 4 bases at J, leaving 8 bases unmatched.

V usage is TRBV9 and J usage is TRBJ2-3; D is uncertain. The CDR3 sequence is 16 residues long. Germline-derived CDR1 and CDR2 are SGDLS and YYNGEE. Trimming cost V 0 bases and J 5 bases, with 16 bases left between them. DNA of the CDR3: TGTGCCAGCAGCGTAGAGCACACCACTATCGGAGATACGCAGTATTTT. This encodes CASSVEHTTIGDTQYF. Combining the CDR3 with reference TRBV9 and TRBJ2-3 gives the whole variable domain DSGVTQTPKHLITATGQRVTLRCSPRSGDLSVYWYQQSLDQGLQFLIQYYNGEERAKGNILERFSAQQFPDLHSELNLSSLELGDSALYFCASSVEHTTIGDTQYFGPGTRLTVL.

This clonotype has just a few counts. One junction end disagrees with the germline gene, perhaps due to a read error. This sequence joins TRBV6-5 and TRBJ2-2; weak D call: TRBD1 (6 bases). The CDR3 runs 17 residues. Germline CDR1 and CDR2: MNHEY and SVGAGI. DNA of the CDR3: TGTGCCAGCAGTTTTGGTGCGAGACAGGCGAACACAGGGGAGCTGTTTTTT. Amino acids: CASSFGARQANTGELFF.

This clonotype was counted only a few times. The chain combines TRBV4-1 with TRBJ2-7, with a possible D match to TRBD1 (5 bases). The germline V and J ends were trimmed by 0 bases and 6 bases, with 18 bases remaining between them. Germline CDR1 and CDR2: MGHRA and YSYEKL. The CDR3 extends over 16 amino acids. The CDR3 DNA reads TGCGCCAGCAGCCAAGATACACGGCAGGGTGTCTTCGAGCAGTACTTC. Translation: CASSQDTRQGVFEQYF.

The chain uses TRBV10-3 and TRBJ2-3; 7 bases are shared with TRBD2. CDR1 and CDR2 (germline): ENHRY, SYGVKD. This CDR3 comprises 17 residues. The V segment lost 3 bases and the J segment 2 bases; nucleotides outside the gene matches: 11. The DNA of the CDR3 is TGTGCCATCAGTGAAAAGCAATGGGGGGGATCCACAGATACGCAGTATTTT. Translated: CAISEKQWGGSTDTQYF.

There are a few counts of this clonotype. The V gene is TRBV7-9, the J gene TRBJ2-7, with 13 nucleotides matching TRBD2. This CDR3 is built from 17 residues. J gave up 0 bases and V 5 bases, and 7 bases lay outside the gene matches. Germline loops: CDR1 SEHNR, CDR2 FQNEAQ (reference sequence). In DNA, the CDR3 is TGTGCCAGCAGCGCCCGGACTAGCGGGAGTGACTCCTACGAGCAGTACTTC. It is translated as CASSARTSGSDSYEQYF.

As regards this clonotype: The conserved final phenylalanine or tryptophan is absent from the CDR3, which likely points to a read error. The chain joins TRBV11-2 to TRBJ1-1; 10 positions match TRBD1. The CDR3 length is 14 residues. Looked up from germline, CDR1 is SGHAT and CDR2 is FQNNGV. V shed 3 bases, J shed 6 bases, and the junction held 4 bases outside the gene matches. The chain's CDR3 is CASSLGQGSSEAFS. CDR3 coding DNA: TGTGCCAGCAGCTTGGGACAGGGGTCCTCTGAAGCTTTCTCT.

The rearrangement uses TRBV7-2 and TRBJ1-2; 8 bases agree with TRBD1. With 3 bases clipped from V and 4 bases from J, the junction kept 13 bases outside the gene matches. The CDR3 runs to 17 residues. CDR1 is SGHTA, CDR2 FQGNSA, per germline. The CDR3 bases are TGTGCCAGCAGCTTCAGAGTCGTAAGGACAGGGAGCTATGGCTACACCTTC. Its protein product is CASSFRVVRTGSYGYTF.

The V call is TRBV13, the J call TRBJ2-7, with no clear D. Trimming shortened V by 5 bases and J by 3 bases, and 14 bases separated the two germline ends. CDR3 length: 14 amino acids. Germline CDR1 and CDR2: PRHDT and FYEKMQ (reference sequence). CDR3 DNA: TGTGCCAGCAGCAAAGGCGAACCAGGCTACGAGCAGTACTTC. Amino acid sequence: CASSKGEPGYEQYF. Complete variable domain (other parts from reference TRBV13 and TRBJ2-7): AAGVIQSPRHLIKEKRETATLKCYPIPRHDTVYWYQQGPGQDPQFLISFYEKMQSDKGSIPDRFSAQQFSDYHSELNMSSLELGDSALYFCASSKGEPGYEQYFGPGTRLTVT.

This clonotype was seen only a few times. The chain is built from TRBV25-1 and TRBJ2-7; maybe TRBD2 (5 bases). The CDR3 covers 15 residues. V lost 5 bases and J 3 bases, leaving 17 bases between the germline ends. Germline V lookup: CDR1 MGHDK, CDR2 SYGVNS. The CDR3 region has the DNA TGTGCCAGCAGTCAACCGCGGGCAGCCCGCTACGAGCAGTACTTC. This codes for CASSQPRAARYEQYF.

The chain links TRBV14 to TRBJ2-1; D is unresolved. TRBJ2-5 explains the end of the DNA better; the J call may be wrong. In germline, CDR1 is SGHDN, CDR2 FVKESK. The CDR3 extends over 15 amino acids. CDR3 residues: CASSQGLVSAPTQYF. Here the CDR3 DNA reads TGTGCCAGCAGCCAAGGACTGGTCAGCGCCCCGACCCAGTACTTC.

This clonotype was seen only a few times. This chain links TRBV20-1 with TRBJ1-5; the match to TRBD1 covers 7 bases. J gave up 0 bases and V 4 bases, and 3 bases lay outside the gene matches. The CDR3 has 14 amino acids. From germline, CDR1 is DFQATT and CDR2 SNEGSKA (reference sequence). In DNA, the CDR3 is TGCAGTGCTAACAGGGGTCATAGCAATCAGCCCCAGCATTTT. This sequence encodes CSANRGHSNQPQHF.

This clonotype has a handful of counts. The rearrangement links TRBV28 to TRBJ2-7; weak D call: TRBD2 (6 bases). CDR3 size: 16 residues. Deletions cut 3 bases from V and 6 bases from J, with 21 bases between. Germline assignment: CDR1 MDHEN and CDR2 SYDVKM. This chain's CDR3 is CASSFLNSGVEVEQYF. The CDR3 DNA reads as TGTGCCAGCAGTTTTCTCAATTCGGGGGTTGAGGTCGAGCAGTACTTC.

The table lists this clonotype with a few counts. The genes are TRBV10-3 and TRBJ1-4; TRBD1 might be the D (6 bases). V lost 2 bases and J lost 6, with 10 bases in between. This CDR3 has 14 amino acids. Germline V gives CDR1 ENHRY, CDR2 SYGVKD. CDR3: CAISERGVDEKLFF. The DNA for the CDR3 is TGTGCCATCAGTGAGAGGGGGGTGGATGAAAAACTGTTTTTT.

The V and J genes are TRBV6-2 or TRBV6-3 and TRBJ2-1; 13 bases line up with TRBD2. Trimming cost V 4 bases and J 10 bases; bases outside gene matches: 10. This CDR3 is 16 amino acids long. Germline lookup yields CDR1 MNHEY and CDR2 SVGEGT. The CDR3 region is CASSSLTSGGPGEQFF. As DNA, the CDR3 is TGTGCCAGCAGTTCCCTGACTAGCGGGGGGCCCGGAGAGCAGTTCTTC.

This clonotype was picked up a small number of times. The V and J genes are TRBV29-1 and TRBJ2-1; D is uncertain. The DNA matches TRBJ2-7 better at its end, which makes the J call doubtful. This CDR3 comprises 12 residues. In germline, CDR1 is SQVTM, CDR2 ANQGSEA. CDR3 region: CSVALVSYEQYF. CDR3 coding DNA: TGCAGCGTTGCCTTGGTGTCTTACGAGCAGTACTTC.

The CDR3 bases are TGTGCCAGCAGTCGACAGGGCAACGGTAATGAAAAACTGTTTTTT. Amino acid sequence: CASSRQGNGNEKLFF. The J gene is TRBJ1-4, the V gene TRBV27; the match to TRBD1 covers 7 bases. Germline lookup yields CDR1 MNHEY and CDR2 SMNVEV (reference sequence). Trimming removed 5 bases from V and 4 bases from J; junction bases left unmatched: 7. CDR3 length equals 15 residues.

The chain links TRBV29-1 to TRBJ2-1, with a possible D match to TRBD1 (6 bases). CDR3 size: 14 residues. Germline V CDR1 and CDR2: SQVTM, ANQGSEA. V lost 4 bases, J lost 7 bases, and 17 bases lay in between. CDR3 nucleotide sequence: TGCAGCGTTGGACAGGTGAGAAGTAGGAATGAGCAGTTCTTC. Residues: CSVGQVRSRNEQFF.